The present TCR beta chain was sequenced within a study of tumor and adjacent non-tumor tissue in lung cancer. The library came from three nested PCR rounds adapted from ARM-PCR protocols. TCRdb independently ran MiXCR on the multiplex PCR reads; one entry per CDR3 protein. The repertoire has 110,000 or so distinct CDR3 sequences, 75% of them found once; the top ten carry around a third. This CDR3 comprises 18 residues. Germline values: CDR1 DFQATT, CDR2 SNEGSKA (reference sequence). Note on this clonotype: Relative to the germline gene, one junction end is altered; a read error may explain this.

The template was RNA from unsorted bulk tissue. Source material: lung tumor tissue. The rearrangement links TRBV20-1 to TRBJ2-1; no clear D. This sequence originates from a woman aged 55-75 years with non-small cell lung cancer. CDR3 DNA sequence: TGCAGTGCTAGAGCAGCGTGTCCACCCCTTAGCTCCTACAATGAGCACTTCTTC. Translation gives CSARAACPPLSSYNEHFF.